Listed below are T cell receptor beta chains from one sample, sequenced in a study of blood T cells in healthy people across ages. TCRdb used MiXCR to reprocess the 5' RACE reads, holding one entry per CDR3 protein. The table has roughly 1,700,000 distinct CDR3 sequences, 25% to 30% seen once. Sequencing was carried out using blood. Receptors were obtained from a woman in her twenties or thirties in good health. CDR3s include the opening cysteine and the closing phenylalanine or tryptophan. A D gene is named only where the DNA matches it firmly. The size field is filled for only some rows; it gives once, few, many or a size class.

clone_size,v_call,d_call,j_call,cdr3_nt,cdr3_aa
NA,TRBV5-6,TRBD2,TRBJ2-5,TGTGCCAGCAGCTTCTGGTCGACTAGCCCCCTTCGCCAAGAGACCCAGTACTTC,CASSFWSTSPLRQETQYF
NA,TRBV28,NA,TRBJ2-7,TGTGCCTGCAGGTTTTCAGGTCCCCCCGATAACTACGAGCAGTACTTC,CACRFSGPPDNYEQYF
NA,TRBV5-1,NA,TRBJ1-2,TGCGCCAGCAGCGCCCGGGCAGGGTTGAACTATGGCTACACCTTC,CASSARAGLNYGYTF
few,TRBV5-1,TRBD1,TRBJ1-4,TGCGCCAGCAGCACGGGACAGGGCCCAACTAATGAAAAACTGTTTTTT,CASSTGQGPTNEKLFF
NA,TRBV6-2/TRBV6-3,NA,TRBJ2-3,TGTGCCAGCAGTTATGCGAGGGCCACAGATACGCAGTATTTT,CASSYARATDTQYF
few,TRBV2,NA,TRBJ2-3,TGTGCCAGCAGTGAGGAGGGAAACACAGATACGCAGTATTTT,CASSEEGNTDTQYF
few,TRBV6-6,NA,TRBJ1-1,TGTGCCAGCAGTCAGACAGGTACTTACGAAGCTTTCTTT,CASSQTGTYEAFF
NA,TRBV30,NA,TRBJ2-1,TGTGCCTGGAGTTTGGACTCTAGGGGTGAGCAGTTCTTC,CAWSLDSRGEQFF
NA,TRBV10-1,NA,TRBJ2-4,TGCGCCAGCAGGGAAGTCCAGGGAGGCATTCGGTACTTC,CASREVQGGIRYF
few,TRBV5-1,NA,TRBJ1-2,TGCGCCAGCAGCCCGGCGGACGGGACCAACTATGGCTACACCTTC,CASSPADGTNYGYTF
NA,TRBV14,NA,TRBJ2-2,TGTGCCAGCAGCCAAGCGGGGTCCGGGGAGCTGTTTTTT,CASSQAGSGELFF
many,TRBV2,NA,TRBJ2-7,TGTGCCAGCAGTCTAGACGTGGGACTTCGTAGGGAGCAGTACTTC,CASSLDVGLRREQYF
NA,TRBV11-1,TRBD2,TRBJ2-1,TGTGCCAGCAGGCGGGCGGGGGGGTACAATGAGCAGTTCTTC,CASRRAGGYNEQFF
NA,TRBV18,TRBD2,TRBJ2-1,TGTGCCAGCTCACCAGTGGGAGGGCCTTACAATGAGCAGTTCTTC,CASSPVGGPYNEQFF
NA,TRBV30,NA,TRBJ2-3,TGTGCCTGGAGGGAACAGGGTAGCACAGATACGCAGTATTTT,CAWREQGSTDTQYF
few,TRBV12-3/TRBV12-4,NA,TRBJ2-1,TGTGCCAGCAGTTTGGACGCAAGAAACTACAATGAGCAGTTCTTC,CASSLDARNYNEQFF
few,TRBV5-5,TRBD1,TRBJ2-7,TGTGCCAGCAGCTTGGAGGACAGGGGGCGGCGCGAGCAGTACTTC,CASSLEDRGRREQYF
NA,TRBV7-2,NA,TRBJ2-3,TGTGCCAGCAGCTTAGGTTACACGGGATCCCTCACAGATACGCAGTATTTT,CASSLGYTGSLTDTQYF
few,TRBV29-1,TRBD1,TRBJ1-1,TGCAGCGTTGAAGCCAGGACAGGGCAGTTCCTCGGGACTGAAGCTTTCTTT,CSVEARTGQFLGTEAFF
NA,TRBV14,TRBD1,TRBJ1-6,TGTGCCAGCAGCCGATACGGACAGGGAGATTCACCCCTCCACTTT,CASSRYGQGDSPLHF
many,TRBV20-1,NA,TRBJ2-7,TGCAGTGTAGAGGGGGGGCGTTCCTACGAGCAGTACTTC,CSVEGGRSYEQYF
NA,TRBV3-1,TRBD1,TRBJ2-7,TGTGCCAGCAGTGACGACAGGGGGAACTCCGAGCAGTACTTC,CASSDDRGNSEQYF
NA,TRBV20-1,TRBD2,TRBJ2-1,TGCAGTGCTAGAGATGGCGGGAGGTTCGACAATGTGCAGTTCTTC,CSARDGGRFDNVQFF
few,TRBV7-6,TRBD1,TRBJ1-6,TGTGCCAGCAGACTAACGGCCGGGACAGGGCATTCACCCCTCCACTTT,CASRLTAGTGHSPLHF
few,TRBV5-1,TRBD2,TRBJ2-1,TGCGCCAGCAGCTTGGAGCTAGCGGGAGGCCGGGAGCAGTTCTTC,CASSLELAGGREQFF
NA,TRBV29-1,TRBD2,TRBJ2-5,TGCAGCGTGAAGACTAGCGGGCTTTACAATGAGCAGTACTTC,CSVKTSGLYNEQYF
NA,TRBV18,NA,TRBJ1-5,TGTGCCAGCTCACCGGTCAGGGGTGATCAGCCCCAGCATTTT,CASSPVRGDQPQHF
few,TRBV20-1,TRBD2,TRBJ2-1,TGCAGTGCTCCACTAAGACTAGCGGGAAGTGAGCAGTTCTTC,CSAPLRLAGSEQFF
few,TRBV6-1,NA,TRBJ2-3,TGTGCCAGCAGGTCTAGGGAGCGGTTCGCAGATACGCAGTATTTT,CASRSRERFADTQYF
few,TRBV19,NA,TRBJ2-2,TGTGCCAGTACCCCTGGCGGGTCAGCGAACACCGGGGAGCTGTTTTTT,CASTPGGSANTGELFF
few,TRBV20-1,TRBD2,TRBJ2-1,TGCAGTGCTAGAGTTCCTAGCGGGAGTAGCAATGAGCAGTTCTTC,CSARVPSGSSNEQFF
NA,TRBV30,TRBD2,TRBJ2-3,TGTGCCTGGAGTCGAACCGGGGGGGATGGAGATACGCAGTATTTT,CAWSRTGGDGDTQYF
NA,TRBV4-3,NA,TRBJ2-3,TGCGCCAGCAGCCGTCCCAGGGCTCGGGGGCGAGATACGCAGTATTTT,CASSRPRARGRDTQYF
NA,TRBV7-3,TRBD2,TRBJ2-4,TGTGCCAGCAGCTCTAGCGGGGGGGCCGGAAACATTCAGTACTTC,CASSSSGGAGNIQYF
NA,TRBV7-6,TRBD1,TRBJ2-7,TGTGCCAGCAGCCTCGACAGGGGCACCGAGCAGTACTTC,CASSLDRGTEQYF
many,TRBV20-1,TRBD1,TRBJ2-5,TGCAGTGCTAGGAAGGACAGGGGGCTTGAGACCCAGTACTTC,CSARKDRGLETQYF
NA,TRBV12-3/TRBV12-4,TRBD2,TRBJ2-3,TGTGCCAGCAGTTTTGGGACCGGGGGGGGGATCGCATATACGCAGTATTTT,CASSFGTGGGIAYTQYF
NA,TRBV5-1,TRBD1,TRBJ1-1,TGCGCCAGCAGCGCGATGTCAGGGGGCAACACTGAAGCTTTCTTT,CASSAMSGGNTEAFF
NA,TRBV10-3,TRBD2,TRBJ2-3,TGTGCCATCAGTGAGTCGAGTGGGGGAGGGATGCCAGATACGCAGTATTTT,CAISESSGGGMPDTQYF
NA,TRBV4-1,TRBD2,TRBJ2-3,TGCGCCAGCAGCCGCGGGGGTTTGGACACAGATACGCAGTATTTT,CASSRGGLDTDTQYF
many,TRBV29-1,NA,TRBJ2-1,TGCAGCGACAGGAGTGTGCGGGTGAATGAGCAGTTCTTC,CSDRSVRVNEQFF
NA,TRBV21-1,NA,TRBJ2-7,TGTGCCAGCAGCAAAGGCGGCAACGGGATTTACGAGCAGTACTTC,CASSKGGNGIYEQYF
NA,TRBV20-1,TRBD1,TRBJ1-6,TGCAGTGCTAGAGCTACGAAAAGGGGGCAAAATTCACCCCTCCACTTT,CSARATKRGQNSPLHF
few,TRBV6-2/TRBV6-3,NA,TRBJ2-1,TGTGCCAGCAGCTCCTGGTTGAATGAGCAGTTCTTC,CASSSWLNEQFF
NA,TRBV18,NA,TRBJ1-6,TGTGCCAGCCCACCAATAGGGTCTCGAAAGTCACCCCTCCACTTT,CASPPIGSRKSPLHF
few,TRBV11-3,TRBD1,TRBJ2-3,TGTGCCAGCAGCTCGCAGGGGGAGTTTACAGATACGCAGTATTTT,CASSSQGEFTDTQYF